The 12 T cell receptor beta chains listed next were all sequenced from one sample in a study of cytomegalovirus exposure and HLA in healthy donors. Use of 60 Vbeta and 13 Jbeta primers characterized the PCR. Libraries were prepared by immunoSEQ multiplex PCR; TCRdb keeps only in-frame clonotypes and omits some of them. The table has about 130,000 clones, 55% to 75% seen once. The sequencing sample was made of PBMCs. Every receptor here comes from a man aged 45 to 65 in good health and CMV-seropositive.

V is TRBV6-5 and J is TRBJ2-3; maybe TRBD1 (5 bases). Germline CDR1 and CDR2: MNHEY and SVGAGI. This CDR3 spans 13 amino acids. Trimming shortened V by 2 bases and J by 3 bases, and 6 bases separated the two germline ends. For the CDR3, the DNA is TGTGCCAGCAGTTACCCAGGGACAGATACGCAGTATTTT. This sequence encodes CASSYPGTDTQYF.

The chain employs TRBV19 and TRBJ2-7, with a weak D call TRBD1 (5 bases). The CDR3 is 15 amino acids. In germline, CDR1 is LNHDA, CDR2 SQIVND (reference sequence). V was shortened by 0 bases and J by 3 bases, with 12 bases between the two germline ends. In DNA, the CDR3 is TGTGCCAGTAGTATAGACAGGACACCGATCTACGAGCAGTACTTC. This gives the protein CASSIDRTPIYEQYF. The variable domain in full, with the rest retrieved from reference TRBV19 and TRBJ2-7, is DGGITQSPKYLFRKEGQNVTLSCEQNLNHDAMYWYRQDPGQGLRLIYYSQIVNDFQKGDIAEGYSVSREKKESFPLTVTSAQKNPTAFYLCASSIDRTPIYEQYFGPGTRLTVT.

This rearrangement joins TRBV7-9 to TRBJ2-3, with 10 nucleotides matching TRBD2. The germline gives CDR1 SEHNR, CDR2 FQNEAQ (reference sequence). This CDR3 has 15 amino acids. With V trimmed by 5 bases and J by 2 bases, 4 bases remained unmatched. The CDR3 protein is CASSPSGRATDTQYF. The CDR3 bases are TGTGCCAGCAGCCCAAGCGGGAGGGCCACAGATACGCAGTATTTT.

The V gene is TRBV7-9, the J gene TRBJ2-5; D might be TRBD1 (5 bases). V was cut by 1 base and J by 1 base, with 16 bases left in between. This CDR3 is 17 amino acids long. CDR1 and CDR2 from the germline V gene are SEHNR and FQNEAQ (reference sequence). The CDR3 DNA sequence: TGTGCCAGCAGCTTAGGGTCAGGCCAGGGCCTCCAAGAGACCCAGTACTTC. It encodes CASSLGSGQGLQETQYF.

The J gene is TRBJ2-1, the V gene TRBV19, with 11 bases that match TRBD2. CDR3 size: 17 residues. The germline V gene encodes CDR1 LNHDA and CDR2 SQIVND (reference sequence). Trimming cost V 6 bases and J 5 bases; bases outside gene matches: 12. The CDR3 spells CASRGLAESRRNNEQFF. For the CDR3, the DNA is TGTGCCAGTAGGGGACTAGCGGAATCCAGACGTAACAATGAGCAGTTCTTC.

This chain joins TRBV7-9 and TRBJ2-2, with D possibly being TRBD1 (6 bases). CDR1 is SEHNR and CDR2 is FQNEAQ in the germline V gene (reference sequence). The CDR3 runs 16 residues. The V end lost 0 bases, the J end lost 5 bases, and 13 bases lay between the germline ends. This CDR3 is CASSLAQGSRTGELFF. The CDR3 nucleotides read TGTGCCAGCAGCTTAGCGCAGGGGAGCCGGACCGGGGAGCTGTTTTTT.

This chain connects TRBV15 to TRBJ2-5, with TRBD2 matching 12 bases. There are 18 residues in the CDR3. The ends lost 0 bases at V and 4 bases at J; junction bases unmatched: 9. Germline V gene data show CDR1 as LNHNV and CDR2 as YYDKDF (reference sequence). CDR3 DNA sequence: TGTGCCACCAGCAGAGATCAGACTAGCGGGAGAAGGTTAGAGACCCAGTACTTC. Protein product: CATSRDQTSGRRLETQYF. Based on the CDR3 plus reference TRBV15 and TRBJ2-5, the full variable domain is DAMVIQNPRYQVTQFGKPVTLSCSQTLNHNVMYWYQQKSSQAPKLLFHYYDKDFNNEADTPDNFQSRRPNTSFCFLDIRSPGLGDTAMYLCATSRDQTSGRRLETQYFGPGTRLLVL.

The chain couples TRBV5-1 to TRBJ2-7; 13 positions match TRBD2. CDR1 and CDR2 (germline): SGHRS, YFSETQ. The CDR3 runs to 16 residues. Trimming at V came to 1 base and at J to 5 bases, leaving 6 bases not matched to a gene. The CDR3 protein is CASSLPLGTSGDEQYF. The CDR3 DNA is TGCGCCAGCAGCTTGCCCCTAGGGACTAGCGGGGACGAGCAGTACTTC.

The V call is TRBV14, the J call TRBJ2-3; 15 bases map to TRBD2. V lost 4 bases and J lost 6; bases outside the gene matches: 11. The CDR3 runs 18 residues. CDR1 is SGHDN and CDR2 is FVKESK in the germline V gene. CDR3 bases: TGTGCCAGCAGCCCTCTGGAGGGACTAGCGGGGGGTTTGGATACGCAGTATTTT. It yields the protein CASSPLEGLAGGLDTQYF.

V gene TRBV9 combines with J gene TRBJ1-2; 10 bases agree with TRBD1. Trimming took 2 bases from V and 2 from J; bases not matched to a gene: 3. CDR1 is SGDLS and CDR2 is YYNGEE in the germline V gene. There are 15 residues in the CDR3. Here the CDR3 reads CASSVGDRGNYGYTF. In DNA form, the CDR3 reads TGTGCCAGCAGCGTGGGGGACAGGGGAAACTATGGCTACACCTTC.

Only a few counts were recorded for this clone. V gene TRBV6-1 combines with J gene TRBJ1-5; unclear D gene. V shed 3 bases and J shed 7 bases, with 10 bases lying between them. From germline, CDR1 is MNHNS and CDR2 SASEGT. The CDR3 is made up of 13 amino acids. This CDR3 is CASSEEVRQPQHF. The CDR3 nucleotides read TGTGCCAGCAGTGAGGAGGTTCGGCAGCCCCAGCATTTT.

V gene TRBV2 combines with J gene TRBJ1-5; D is possibly TRBD1 (6 bases). V was pared by 7 bases and J by 2 bases, with 12 bases between. This CDR3 has 14 residues. Germline CDR1 SNHLY, CDR2 FYNNEI. CDR3 in amino acids: CASTRTDRNQPQHF. DNA of the CDR3: TGTGCCAGCACTCGGACAGATCGCAATCAGCCCCAGCATTTT.